This T cell receptor beta chain was recorded in a study of cytomegalovirus exposure and HLA in healthy donors. Looking at the study overall: Later analysis reported that the roughly 130 validation repertoires shared the platform of the approximately 670 first-cohort repertoires.

Using immunoSEQ multiplex PCR, the repertoire was profiled, and TCRdb retains in-frame clones only, with some absent. Among 150,000 to 250,000 clones listed, 81% were seen once. The CDR3 sequence is 13 residues long. V was clipped by 4 bases and J by 8 bases, with 14 bases between them. Germline V lookup: CDR1 MNHNS, CDR2 SASEGT. Overall study findings and caveats: Some TCR beta chains (about 170 of them) were listed as cytomegalovirus-associated. First-cohort TCR clusters were later found to tend to co-occur in the 120 or so validation repertoires.

Of note for this clone: The antigen is undetermined.

The sequence came from a woman aged 25 to 39 in good health and CMV-seronegative. The rearrangement joins TRBV6-1 to TRBJ1-2; D unclear. The sequencing sample was made of PBMCs. CDR3 in DNA: TGTGCCAGCAGTGGACCGGTACTATCGGGCTACACCTTC. It translates to CASSGPVLSGYTF.